The 23 T cell receptor beta chains given below trace back to one sample, sequenced in a study of blood T cell repertoires in COVID-19. Assay used: immunoSEQ multiplex PCR; TCRdb lists only in-frame clones, some missing. The sample lists 70,000 to 80,000 clones, about 80% occurring once. The material sequenced was peripheral blood. The origin of the receptors is a human donor in a cohort sampled during active COVID-19.

This clone was recorded once. This rearrangement joins TRBV5-4 to TRBJ1-1; no firm D call. V was pared by 5 bases and J by 1 base, with 12 bases between. The CDR3 is 14 residues long. Germline V gives CDR1 SGHNT, CDR2 YYREEE (reference sequence). The CDR3 DNA reads as TGTGCCAGCAGGAAAGGGAGAGAGAACACTGAAGCTTTCTTT. As protein: CASRKGRENTEAFF. The full variable domain, with the rest looked up from reference TRBV5-4 and TRBJ1-1, is ETGVTQSPTHLIKTRGQQVTLRCSSQSGHNTVSWYQQALGQGPQFIFQYYREEENGRGNFPPRFSGLQFPNYSSELNVNALELDDSALYLCASRKGRENTEAFFGQGTRLTVV.

V gene TRBV11-2 combines with J gene TRBJ2-1; D is undetermined. The CDR3 covers 13 residues. The V and J ends lost 2 bases and 8 bases respectively, with 10 bases between them. Germline-derived CDR1 and CDR2 are SGHAT and FQNNGV. The CDR3 loop is CASSLRLTYEQFF. Written as DNA, the CDR3 is TGTGCCAGCAGCTTACGCCTTACTTATGAGCAGTTCTTC.

This rearrangement joins TRBV7-2 to TRBJ2-7; 9 nucleotides line up with TRBD1. The ends lost 5 bases at V and 6 bases at J; junction bases unmatched: 11. Germline V CDR1 and CDR2: SGHTA, FQGNSA. This CDR3 region has 15 residues. The CDR3 spells CASSAYPGQGSEQYF. The CDR3 DNA is TGTGCCAGCAGCGCATACCCGGGACAGGGCTCCGAGCAGTACTTC.

For this clone: A junction boundary mismatches the germline segment, possibly from a read error. The V call is TRBV30, the J call TRBJ1-5, with 8 bases matching TRBD1. Germline CDR1 and CDR2: GTSNPN and SVGIG (reference sequence). The CDR3 loop spans 12 amino acids. The CDR3 nucleotides read TGTGCCTGGAGTGTACGCGGGACAGGCCAGTGTTTT. Its protein is CAWSVRGTGQCF.

The table lists this clone with a few counts. The rearrangement links TRBV2 to TRBJ1-5; perhaps TRBD1 as D (5 bases). The V end was cut by 4 bases, the J end by 8 bases, with 27 bases between. The CDR3 is 18 residues long. In germline, CDR1 is SNHLY, CDR2 FYNNEI. CDR3 region: CASSGTTPPTRSFEPQHF. In DNA form, the CDR3 reads TGTGCCAGCAGTGGGACAACCCCCCCGACACGGTCGTTCGAGCCCCAGCATTTT. The full variable domain, rest sourced from reference TRBV2 and TRBJ1-5, is EPEVTQTPSHQVTQMGQEVILRCVPISNHLYFYWYRQILGQKVEFLVSFYNNEISEKSEIFDDQFSVERPDGSNFTLKIRSTKLEDSAMYFCASSGTTPPTRSFEPQHFGDGTRLSIL.

The DNA of the CDR3 is TGTGCCACCAGCAGAGATCTCTCGGGGAAAAACATTCAGTACTTC. As protein: CATSRDLSGKNIQYF. The chain is built from TRBV15 and TRBJ2-4; a weak D match, TRBD2 (5 bases). CDR1 and CDR2 from the germline V gene are LNHNV and YYDKDF (reference sequence). CDR3 length equals 15 residues. V was shortened by 0 bases and J by 4 bases, with 10 bases between the two germline ends.

The chain employs TRBV29-1 and TRBJ1-1; 8 bases are shared with TRBD1. The CDR3 totals 13 residues. Unmatched junction bases numbered 5, after V lost 8 bases and J lost 0 bases. Germline V gene lookup returns CDR1 SQVTM and CDR2 ANQGSEA. The CDR3 is CSLLTGVNTEAFF. The DNA for the CDR3 is TGCAGCCTACTGACAGGGGTGAACACTGAAGCTTTCTTT.

This chain links TRBV6-2 or TRBV6-3 with TRBJ2-3; 11 nucleotides align to TRBD2. This CDR3 is built from 18 residues. Germline V lookup: CDR1 MNHEY, CDR2 SVGEGT. V was pared by 4 bases and J by 5 bases, with 14 bases of the junction left unmatched. The CDR3 sequence: CASSLTSGAGTRGDTQYF. The CDR3 coding sequence is TGTGCCAGCAGTTTGACTAGCGGGGCCGGTACTAGAGGAGATACGCAGTATTTT.

CDR3 in amino acids: CAWSLQAYEQYF. The CDR3 DNA is TGTGCCTGGAGTTTACAGGCTTACGAGCAGTACTTC. V and J are TRBV30 and TRBJ2-7, with a tentative D call TRBD1 (5 bases). Germline values: CDR1 GTSNPN, CDR2 SVGIG (reference sequence). Trimming removed 2 bases at V and 4 bases at J, with 9 bases between. There are 12 residues in the CDR3. Complete variable domain (other parts from reference TRBV30 and TRBJ2-7): SQTIHQWPATLVQPVGSPLSLECTVEGTSNPNLYWYRQAAGRGLQLLFYSVGIGQISSEVPQNLSASRPQDRQFILSSKKLLLSDSGFYLCAWSLQAYEQYFGPGTRLTVT.

This chain joins TRBV5-6 and TRBJ1-1, with D possibly TRBD1 on 6 matching bases. The V gene lost 0 bases and the J gene lost 1 base, with 10 bases spanning the gap. Germline V gives CDR1 SGHDT, CDR2 YYEEEE. There are 15 residues in the CDR3. The DNA for the CDR3 is TGTGCCAGCAGCTTGGATCGGACAGAGAACACTGAAGCTTTCTTT. Translated, it gives CASSLDRTENTEAFF.

The chain recombines TRBV6-5 with TRBJ1-2; D gene unclear. V lost 9 bases, J lost 2 bases, and 13 bases lay in between. This CDR3 is 13 amino acids long. Germline-derived CDR1 and CDR2 are MNHEY and SVGAGI. CDR3 nucleotide sequence: TGTGCCAGTGGAGGAGGGAACAACTATGGCTACACCTTC. It specifies CASGGGNNYGYTF.

This chain uses TRBV6-5 with TRBJ2-1, with TRBD2 identical over 7 bases. The V gene end was trimmed by 6 bases and the J gene end by 8 bases; junction bases not matched to a gene: 13. Looked up from germline, CDR1 is MNHEY and CDR2 is SVGAGI. This CDR3 spans 15 amino acids. This CDR3 is CASSGRTSGRDEQFF. In DNA, the CDR3 is TGTGCCAGCAGCGGGAGGACTAGTGGGCGGGATGAGCAGTTCTTC.

The V gene is TRBV28, the J gene TRBJ1-5; D unclear. CDR1 and CDR2 from the germline V gene are MDHEN and SYDVKM. The germline V and J ends were trimmed by 5 bases and 6 bases, with 17 bases remaining between them. This CDR3 region has 15 residues. DNA of the CDR3: TGTGCCAGCAGTAGGTTGACCGGGGAGGGTCAGCCCCAGCATTTT. Translation gives CASSRLTGEGQPQHF.

The chain carries TRBV4-2 and TRBJ2-1; TRBD1 is a possible D gene (7 bases). The ends were cut back, 1 base at V and 5 bases at J, with 12 bases in the middle. CDR1 is LGHNA and CDR2 is YNFKEQ in the germline V gene. This CDR3 has 15 residues. CDR3 protein: CASSQGAGTDNEQFF. CDR3 coding DNA: TGTGCCAGCAGCCAAGGGGCGGGGACAGACAATGAGCAGTTCTTC.

The V and J genes are TRBV4-3 and TRBJ2-1; a weak D match, TRBD1 (6 bases). The CDR3 spans 15 residues. Germline values: CDR1 LGHNA, CDR2 YSLEER. The V end lost 3 bases, the J end lost 0 bases, and 9 bases lay between the germline ends. CDR3 in DNA: TGCGCCAGCAGCCATACAGGGAGCTCCTACAATGAGCAGTTCTTC. It yields the protein CASSHTGSSYNEQFF.

This clone was picked up one time. This chain uses TRBV19 with TRBJ1-4; tentative D call: TRBD1 (6 bases). V lost 4 bases to trimming and J lost 7 bases, with 16 bases between them. Germline V CDR1 and CDR2: LNHDA, SQIVND (reference sequence). The CDR3 totals 15 residues. CDR3 bases: TGTGCCAGTAGTACGGACAGTCATAGGAGTGAAAAACTGTTTTTT. The encoded protein is CASSTDSHRSEKLFF.

The chain joins TRBV6-6 to TRBJ2-7; 9 bases are a match to TRBD1. The CDR3 is 15 residues long. Germline V CDR1 and CDR2: MNHNY, SVGAGI (reference sequence). V dropped 5 bases and J dropped 3; count of bases not matched to a gene: 8. CDR3 DNA sequence: TGTGCCAGCAGTGTGGACAGGGGCATCCTCTACGAGCAGTACTTC. It codes for CASSVDRGILYEQYF.

The rearrangement joins TRBV4-1 to TRBJ2-2; 13 bases match TRBD2. The CDR3 consists of 20 residues. The junction had 14 bases not matched to a gene; V was cut back by 4 bases and J by 3 bases. CDR1 and CDR2 from the germline V gene are MGHRA and YSYEKL. Written as DNA, the CDR3 is TGCGCCAGCAGCCCATCGGGGAGGACTAGCGGGAGTAGGTACACCGGGGAGCTGTTTTTT. Translating gives CASSPSGRTSGSRYTGELFF.

This chain joins TRBV18 and TRBJ2-7; a possible D gene is TRBD1 (5 bases). CDR3 length: 14 residues. Germline assignment: CDR1 KGHSH and CDR2 LQKENI. V was cut by 4 bases and J by 2 bases, with 12 bases left in between. CDR3: CASSLQGTTYEQYF. The CDR3 nucleotides read TGTGCCAGCTCACTCCAGGGTACGACCTACGAGCAGTACTTC.

The table lists this clone with a few counts. The V gene is TRBV24-1, the J gene TRBJ2-1, with 7 nucleotides matching TRBD1. V dropped 4 bases and J dropped 5; count of bases not matched to a gene: 10. Germline V lookup: CDR1 KGHDR, CDR2 SFDVKD. This CDR3 spans 16 amino acids. The CDR3 sequence: CATSDRTGTANNEQFF. The CDR3 coding sequence is TGTGCCACCAGTGACCGGACCGGGACAGCTAACAATGAGCAGTTCTTC.

This chain connects TRBV27 to TRBJ1-5; D might be TRBD1 (5 bases). The CDR3 contains 17 residues. Trimming shortened V by 1 base and J by 0 bases, and 13 bases separated the two germline ends. Germline assignment: CDR1 MNHEY and CDR2 SMNVEV (reference sequence). The chain's CDR3 is CASSLLGGRNSNQPQHF. The CDR3 nucleotides read TGTGCCAGCAGTTTATTGGGGGGACGGAATAGCAATCAGCCCCAGCATTTT.

The gene calls are TRBV9 and TRBJ2-1; no clear D. The V and J ends lost 0 bases and 4 bases respectively, with 5 bases between them. The CDR3 extends over 13 amino acids. Germline CDR1 and CDR2: SGDLS and YYNGEE. CDR3 in DNA: TGTGCCAGCAGCGTAGGCAGATACAATGAGCAGTTCTTC. It codes for CASSVGRYNEQFF. Full variable domain (outside the CDR3, taken from reference TRBV9 and TRBJ2-1): DSGVTQTPKHLITATGQRVTLRCSPRSGDLSVYWYQQSLDQGLQFLIQYYNGEERAKGNILERFSAQQFPDLHSELNLSSLELGDSALYFCASSVGRYNEQFFGPGTRLTVL.

This clone has only a few counts. V and J are TRBV28 and TRBJ2-7, with TRBD2 as a possible D gene (6 bases). This CDR3 is built from 11 residues. Germline CDR1 is MDHEN and CDR2 is SYDVKM. V lost 8 bases and J lost 6, with 11 bases in between. The CDR3 protein is CASGGIGEQYV. The CDR3 bases are TGTGCCAGCGGCGGGATAGGCGAGCAGTACGTC.